The entry below describes one T cell receptor beta chain. Its antigen is not identified. This specimen comes from a study of T cell responses to AZD1222 COVID-19 vaccine. Study-wide results and limits: Just a handful of AZD1222 recipients were seropositive at baseline. Two AZD1222 doses significantly raised spike-specific TCR breadth and depth over controls.

Here immunoSEQ multiplex PCR was the method, and the copy in TCRdb shows in-frame clones only, minus some. The sample lists more than 110,000 clones; roughly 93% were seen once. V lost 5 bases and J lost 1, with 12 bases in between. The CDR3 loop spans 15 amino acids. Germline CDR1 reads MDHEN; CDR2 reads SYDVKM. The starting material was peripheral blood, obtained on day 0 of AZD1222 vaccination. The source of this sequence is an adult in good health. The chain couples TRBV28 to TRBJ2-1, with a possible D match to TRBD1 (6 bases). As DNA, the CDR3 is TGTGCCAGCAGTACCCGGACAGAGTCCTACAATGAGCAGTTCTTC. Translation: CASSTRTESYNEQFF.